Below, 21 T cell receptor beta chains from the same sample are listed, as sequenced in a study of T cell responses to AZD1222 COVID-19 vaccine. Clones were read by immunoSEQ multiplex PCR, and TCRdb kept only the in-frame ones, dropping some. The table records roughly 150,000 clones, approximately 89% of them present only once. Sequenced here: peripheral blood, sampled on day 0 of AZD1222 vaccination. The receptors shown here come from an adult in good health.

V and J are TRBV11-3 and TRBJ2-4, with D maybe TRBD1 (5 bases). The germline V gene has CDR1 SGHNT and CDR2 YENEEA. The CDR3 is 14 amino acids. The V end was cut by 5 bases, the J end by 0 bases, with 8 bases between. The CDR3 protein is CASSLQGAKNIQYF. The CDR3 nucleotides read TGTGCCAGCAGCCTCCAGGGAGCCAAAAACATTCAGTACTTC.

This rearrangement joins TRBV7-3 to TRBJ2-2; 8 bases map to TRBD1. V lost 5 bases to trimming and J lost 0 bases; unmatched junction nucleotides: 5. There are 16 residues in the CDR3. Germline V gene sequence: CDR1 SGHTA, CDR2 FQGTGA. CDR3 coding DNA: TGTGCCAGCAGCGCCGCAGGGGGCGCGAACACCGGGGAGCTGTTTTTT. Translation gives CASSAAGGANTGELFF.

The chain uses TRBV7-2 and TRBJ1-1; no reliable D call. From germline, CDR1 is SGHTA and CDR2 FQGNSA. Trimming pared 0 bases from V and 3 bases from J, leaving 2 bases between. The CDR3 has 12 residues. CDR3 residues: CASSLAYTEAFF. CDR3 nucleotides: TGTGCCAGCAGCTTAGCATACACTGAAGCTTTCTTT.

The chain employs TRBV28 and TRBJ2-5; 8 bases match TRBD1. Germline values: CDR1 MDHEN, CDR2 SYDVKM. The J segment lost 5 bases and the V segment lost 6 bases, leaving 8 bases of the junction unmatched. This CDR3 has 14 residues. The CDR3 DNA reads TGTGCCAGCAGCAAGACAGGGGCCCCCGAGACCCAGTACTTC. Protein: CASSKTGAPETQYF.

This clone was picked up one time. This chain links TRBV5-8 with TRBJ1-5; TRBD1 is a possible D gene (5 bases). The V gene's germline CDR1 is SGHTS and CDR2 YDEGEE. V dropped 0 bases and J dropped 2 bases, with 12 bases sitting between them. This CDR3 comprises 16 residues. The CDR3 is CASSLVPGWGNQPQHF. CDR3 coding DNA: TGTGCCAGCAGCTTGGTTCCAGGGTGGGGCAATCAGCCCCAGCATTTT. Supplemented by reference TRBV5-8 and TRBJ1-5, the full variable domain reads EAGVTQSPTHLIKTRGQQATLRCSPISGHTSVYWYQQALGLGLQFLLWYDEGEERNRGNFPPRFSGRQFPNYSSELNVNALELEDSALYLCASSLVPGWGNQPQHFGDGTRLSIL.

V is TRBV9 and J is TRBJ2-5; TRBD1 matches at 8 bases. This CDR3 contains 13 residues. Germline loops: CDR1 SGDLS, CDR2 YYNGEE. V was pared by 3 bases and J by 3 bases, with 1 base of the junction left unmatched. DNA of the CDR3: TGTGCCAGCAGCGGGGACAGGAAAGAGACCCAGTACTTC. It codes for CASSGDRKETQYF.

The chain links TRBV6-6 to TRBJ2-1; TRBD2 matches at 14 bases. V shed 6 bases and J 7 bases; nucleotides not matched to a gene: 8. CDR1 is MNHNY and CDR2 is SVGAGI in the germline V gene (reference sequence). There are 16 residues in the CDR3. The CDR3 nucleotides are TGTGCCAGCAGCCGGACTAGCGGGAGGAGTTGGAATGAGCAGTTCTTC. This codes for CASSRTSGRSWNEQFF.

This chain joins TRBV3-1 (or the pseudogene TRBV3-2) and TRBJ2-7; 7 bases fit TRBD2. V lost 4 bases, J lost 5 bases, and 14 bases stayed unmatched. CDR3 length equals 16 residues. Per germline, CDR1 LGHDT and CDR2 YNNKEL (reference sequence). The CDR3 is CASSPPGVGGNDEQYF. Here the CDR3 DNA reads TGTGCCAGCAGCCCCCCCGGGGTGGGGGGGAACGACGAGCAGTACTTC.

The V and J genes are TRBV15 and TRBJ1-5; unclear D gene. Trimming took off 5 bases at V and 9 bases at J, with 11 bases between the two ends. The germline CDR1 and CDR2 sequences are LNHNV and YYDKDF (reference sequence). The CDR3 consists of 12 residues. The CDR3 reads CATSVPRGPQHF. CDR3 coding DNA: TGTGCCACCAGCGTACCTCGAGGGCCCCAGCATTTT.

The rearrangement joins TRBV24-1 to TRBJ2-1; TRBD2 agrees at 14 bases. The CDR3 contains 17 residues. Germline assignment: CDR1 KGHDR and CDR2 SFDVKD. The ends lost 7 bases at V and 1 base at J; junction bases unmatched: 5. In nucleotides, the CDR3 is TGTGCCACCAGCGGGACTAGCGGGGGCTCATCCTACAATGAGCAGTTCTTC. Protein sequence: CATSGTSGGSSYNEQFF.

The chain has TRBV9 and TRBJ1-1; D gene ambiguous. Germline CDR1 and CDR2: SGDLS and YYNGEE. V was cut by 0 bases and J by 0 bases, with 12 bases left in between. The CDR3 has 16 residues. The CDR3 coding sequence is TGTGCCAGCAGCGTAGTAGGTGGCACGATGAACACTGAAGCTTTCTTT. As protein: CASSVVGGTMNTEAFF.

The V gene is TRBV2, the J gene TRBJ2-7; no definite D call. The CDR3 extends over 12 amino acids. Trimming left V 1 base short and J 9 bases short, with 10 bases between. Germline V CDR1 and CDR2: SNHLY, FYNNEI. Here the CDR3 reads CASSEGPLLQYF. CDR3 bases: TGTGCCAGCAGTGAAGGCCCCCTTTTGCAGTACTTC.

This rearrangement joins TRBV19 to TRBJ2-5; D is unclear. CDR1 and CDR2 (germline): LNHDA, SQIVND (reference sequence). V lost 7 bases, J lost 0 bases, and 3 bases lay in between. The CDR3 contains 11 residues. The CDR3 here is CASTDQETQYF. The CDR3 DNA is TGTGCCAGTACCGACCAAGAGACCCAGTACTTC.

The genes are TRBV7-2 and TRBJ2-5; D gene uncertain. This CDR3 is built from 13 residues. The germline gives CDR1 SGHTA, CDR2 FQGNSA. Trimming took off 5 bases at V and 2 bases at J, with 9 bases between the two ends. CDR3 protein: CASSDHPQETQYF. CDR3 nucleotides: TGTGCCAGCAGCGACCACCCTCAAGAGACCCAGTACTTC.

This chain uses TRBV7-9 with TRBJ1-5; TRBD1 might be the D (5 bases). The V gene lost 8 bases and the J gene lost 12 bases, with 17 bases spanning the gap. Germline V gives CDR1 SEHNR, CDR2 FQNEAQ (reference sequence). CDR3 length equals 12 residues. The CDR3 is CASGTGIRVQHF. The CDR3 nucleotides read TGTGCCAGCGGCACAGGCATCAGAGTCCAGCATTTT.

The chain links TRBV5-5 to TRBJ2-7; 9 bases are a match to TRBD1. CDR1 is SGHKS, CDR2 YYEKEE, per germline (reference sequence). The CDR3 runs 14 residues. The V and J ends lost 6 bases and 4 bases, in that order; junction bases with no gene match: 8. The CDR3 DNA reads TGTGCCAGCACCCTAGGGACAGGGCCTTACGAGCAGTACTTC. This gives the protein CASTLGTGPYEQYF.

The V and J genes are TRBV20-1 and TRBJ1-4; the D gene is possibly TRBD1 (5 bases). This CDR3 has 11 amino acids. CDR1 is DFQATT and CDR2 is SNEGSKA in the germline V gene (reference sequence). Here the CDR3 reads CAGLTNEKLFF. The CDR3 bases are TGCGCGGGGCTCACTAATGAAAAACTGTTTTTT.

The chain carries TRBV7-9 and TRBJ1-2; 7 bases map to TRBD1. The germline CDR1 and CDR2 sequences are SEHNR and FQNEAQ (reference sequence). The J segment lost 10 bases and the V segment lost 6 bases, leaving 8 bases of the junction unmatched. The CDR3 consists of 12 residues. The CDR3 protein is CASSSQGPDYTF. CDR3 coding DNA: TGTGCCAGCAGTTCACAGGGGCCGGACTACACCTTC.

This rearrangement joins TRBV6-2 or TRBV6-3 to TRBJ2-3; TRBD2 matches 9 bases. V lost 2 bases, J lost 0 bases, and 0 bases stayed unmatched. Per the germline V gene, CDR1 is MNHEY and CDR2 is SVGEGT. CDR3 length: 15 amino acids. The CDR3, as DNA: TGTGCCAGCAGTTACCTAGCGGGGAGCACAGATACGCAGTATTTT. Amino acid sequence: CASSYLAGSTDTQYF.

This chain connects TRBV2 to TRBJ1-6; no definite D call. CDR1 SNHLY and CDR2 FYNNEI come from the germline V gene. Deletions cut 1 base from V and 5 bases from J, with 9 bases between. CDR3 size: 15 residues. The CDR3 nucleotides read TGTGCCAGCAGTGAAGGGGCAGCCCATAATTCACCCCTCCACTTT. Its protein product is CASSEGAAHNSPLHF.

This clone was detected once. The V gene is TRBV7-3, the J gene TRBJ2-1; 7 bases map to TRBD1. Trimming at V came to 2 bases and at J to 6 bases, leaving 7 bases not matched to a gene. Germline V CDR1 and CDR2: SGHTA, FQGTGA. The CDR3 is 15 amino acids. In DNA, the CDR3 is TGTGCCAGCAGCTTACGGGACAGCTCCATCAATGAGCAGTTCTTC. This translates into CASSLRDSSINEQFF.